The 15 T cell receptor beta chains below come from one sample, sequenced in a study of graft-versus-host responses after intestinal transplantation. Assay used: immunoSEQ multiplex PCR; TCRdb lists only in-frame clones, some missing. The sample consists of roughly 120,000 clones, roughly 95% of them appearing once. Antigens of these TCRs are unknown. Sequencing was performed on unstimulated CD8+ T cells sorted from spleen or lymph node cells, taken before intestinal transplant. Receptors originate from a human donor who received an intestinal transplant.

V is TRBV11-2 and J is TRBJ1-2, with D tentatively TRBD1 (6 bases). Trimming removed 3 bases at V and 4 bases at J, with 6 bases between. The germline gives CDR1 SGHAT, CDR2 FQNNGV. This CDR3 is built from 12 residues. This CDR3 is CASSLTGYGYTF. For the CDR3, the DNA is TGTGCCAGCAGCTTGACAGGCTATGGCTACACCTTC.

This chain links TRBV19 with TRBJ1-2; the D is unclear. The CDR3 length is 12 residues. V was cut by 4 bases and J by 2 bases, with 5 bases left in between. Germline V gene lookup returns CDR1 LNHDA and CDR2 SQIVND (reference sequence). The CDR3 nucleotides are TGTGCCAGTAGTACCTTGAACTATGGCTACACCTTC. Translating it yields CASSTLNYGYTF. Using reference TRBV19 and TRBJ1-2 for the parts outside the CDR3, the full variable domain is DGGITQSPKYLFRKEGQNVTLSCEQNLNHDAMYWYRQDPGQGLRLIYYSQIVNDFQKGDIAEGYSVSREKKESFPLTVTSAQKNPTAFYLCASSTLNYGYTFGSGTRLTVV.

The CDR3 coding sequence is TGTGCCAGCAGACTAGCGGGAGGCCAAGAGACCCAGTACTTC. Protein: CASRLAGGQETQYF. The genes are TRBV2 and TRBJ2-5; 12 bases are shared with TRBD2. The CDR3 runs 14 residues. J was trimmed by 1 base and V by 6 bases; bases with no gene match: 0. CDR1 is SNHLY and CDR2 is FYNNEI in the germline V gene. Full variable domain (rest looked up from reference TRBV2 and TRBJ2-5): EPEVTQTPSHQVTQMGQEVILRCVPISNHLYFYWYRQILGQKVEFLVSFYNNEISEKSEIFDDQFSVERPDGSNFTLKIRSTKLEDSAMYFCASRLAGGQETQYFGPGTRLLVL.

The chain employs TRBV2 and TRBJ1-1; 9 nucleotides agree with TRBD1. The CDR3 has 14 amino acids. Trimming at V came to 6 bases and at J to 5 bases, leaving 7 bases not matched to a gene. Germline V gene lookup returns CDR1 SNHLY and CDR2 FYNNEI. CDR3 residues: CASRTDRGWTEAFF. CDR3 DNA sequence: TGTGCCAGCAGAACGGACAGGGGTTGGACTGAAGCTTTCTTT.

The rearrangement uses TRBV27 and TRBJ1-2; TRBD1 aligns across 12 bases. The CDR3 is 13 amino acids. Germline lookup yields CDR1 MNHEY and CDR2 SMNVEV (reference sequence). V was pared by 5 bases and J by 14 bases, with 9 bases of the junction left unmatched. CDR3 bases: TGTGCCAGCAGTCGGGACAGGGGGCGCAAAAGTACCTTC. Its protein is CASSRDRGRKSTF.

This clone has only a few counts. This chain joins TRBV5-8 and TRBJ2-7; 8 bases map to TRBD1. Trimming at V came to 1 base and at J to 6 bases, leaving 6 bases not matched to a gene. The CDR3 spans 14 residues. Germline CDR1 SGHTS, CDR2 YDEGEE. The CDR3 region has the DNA TGTGCCAGCAGCTTGAGGACAGGGCATGGCGAGCAGTACTTC. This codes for CASSLRTGHGEQYF.

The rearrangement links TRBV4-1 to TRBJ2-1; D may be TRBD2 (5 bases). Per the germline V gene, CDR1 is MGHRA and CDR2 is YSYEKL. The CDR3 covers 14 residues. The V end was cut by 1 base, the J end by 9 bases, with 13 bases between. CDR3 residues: CASSQGASLSEQFF. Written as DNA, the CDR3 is TGCGCCAGCAGCCAAGGGGCTAGCTTGAGTGAGCAGTTCTTC.

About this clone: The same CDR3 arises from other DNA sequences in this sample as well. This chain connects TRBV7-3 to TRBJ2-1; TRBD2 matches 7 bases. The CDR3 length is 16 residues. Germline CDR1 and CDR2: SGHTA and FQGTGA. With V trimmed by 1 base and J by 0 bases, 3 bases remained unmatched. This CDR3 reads CASSLIGGSSYNEQFF. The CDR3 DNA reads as TGTGCCAGCAGCTTAATCGGCGGGAGCTCCTACAATGAGCAGTTCTTC.

CDR3 residues: CASSQLSTGELFF. CDR3 nucleotide sequence: TGTGCCAGCAGCCAATTATCCACCGGGGAGCTGTTTTTT. The V and J genes are TRBV13 and TRBJ2-2; D gene unclear. Germline assignment: CDR1 PRHDT and CDR2 FYEKMQ (reference sequence). V was clipped by 5 bases and J by 4 bases, with 8 bases between them. The CDR3 length is 13 residues.

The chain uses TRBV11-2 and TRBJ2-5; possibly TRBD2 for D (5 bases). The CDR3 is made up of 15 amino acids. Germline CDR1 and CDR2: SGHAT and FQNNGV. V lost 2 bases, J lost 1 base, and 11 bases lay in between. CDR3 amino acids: CASSLSAGRQETQYF. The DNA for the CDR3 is TGTGCCAGCAGCTTATCTGCGGGCCGCCAAGAGACCCAGTACTTC. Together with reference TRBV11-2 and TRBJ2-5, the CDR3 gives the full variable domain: EAGVAQSPRYKIIEKRQSVAFWCNPISGHATLYWYQQILGQGPKLLIQFQNNGVVDDSQLPKDRFSAERLKGVDSTLKIQPAKLEDSAVYLCASSLSAGRQETQYFGPGTRLLVL.

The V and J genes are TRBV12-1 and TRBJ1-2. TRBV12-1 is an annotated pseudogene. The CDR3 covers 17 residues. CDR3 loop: CASSFARRGSDRDGYTF. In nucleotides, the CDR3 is TGTGCCAGCAGCTTTGCGCGACGGGGGAGCGACCGTGATGGCTACACCTTC.

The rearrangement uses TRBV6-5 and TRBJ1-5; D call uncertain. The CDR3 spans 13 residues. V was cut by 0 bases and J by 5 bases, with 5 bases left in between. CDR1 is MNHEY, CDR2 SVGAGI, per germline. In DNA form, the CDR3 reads TGTGCCAGCAGTTACTCGTTCGATCAGCCCCAGCATTTT. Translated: CASSYSFDQPQHF.

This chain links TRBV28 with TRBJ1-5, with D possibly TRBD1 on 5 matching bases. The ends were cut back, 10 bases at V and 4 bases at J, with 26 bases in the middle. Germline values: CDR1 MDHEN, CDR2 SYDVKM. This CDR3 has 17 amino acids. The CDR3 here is CATYTKIGQGWNQPQHF. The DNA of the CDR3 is TGTGCCACCTATACTAAGATCGGGCAGGGCTGGAATCAGCCCCAGCATTTT.

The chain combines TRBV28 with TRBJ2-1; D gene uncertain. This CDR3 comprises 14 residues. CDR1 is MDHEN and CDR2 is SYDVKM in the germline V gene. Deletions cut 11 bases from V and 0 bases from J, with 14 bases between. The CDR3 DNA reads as TGTGCCGTAACTATGAGGAGCTCCTACAATGAGCAGTTCTTC. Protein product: CAVTMRSSYNEQFF.

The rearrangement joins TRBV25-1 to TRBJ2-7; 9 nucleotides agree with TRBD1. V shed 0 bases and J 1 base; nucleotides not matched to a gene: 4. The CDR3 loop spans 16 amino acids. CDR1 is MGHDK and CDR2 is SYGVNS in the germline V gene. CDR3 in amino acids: CASSEYQGTGSYEQYF. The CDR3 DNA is TGTGCCAGCAGTGAATATCAAGGGACAGGGTCCTACGAGCAGTACTTC.